This T cell receptor (beta chain) was sequenced during a study of blood T cell repertoires in COVID-19 (TCRdb year 2020). About the study as a whole: The collaborator samples originated in the United States, Italy and Spain and spanned the acute and convalescent phases of COVID-19. Where available, HLA class I and class II types were taken from metadata supplied by the sample provider and were not determined by assay-based typing. The sample metadata nearly always contained a de-identified subject ID, COVID-19 status, age in years and sex. The prospective study material was composed of cDNA or gDNA derived from T cells, B-cell-depleted T cells, or PBMCs. The dataset comprised deeply sampled blood TCRbeta repertoires from subjects exposed to, actively infected with, or recovered from COVID-19. The samples were drawn from the first 160 participants of the ongoing ImmuneRACE study and from 1,254 subjects provided by 6 global collaborators. A freely available public database, intended as a resource for researchers studying the immune response to SARS-CoV-2, is where the repertoires were released.

Participants in the prospective study were enrolled through a virtual design, were aged roughly 18 to 100 years, and lived in roughly 26 United States geographic areas. To assign participants to cohorts, the prospective study relied on clinical history that participants themselves reported in a screening survey and a study questionnaire. Recovered participants in ImmuneRACE Cohort 3 were defined as having two consecutive negative NP/OP PCR tests, clearance from a healthcare professional, or resolution of symptoms. In the prospective study, mobile phlebotomists collected whole blood, serum and a nasopharyngeal or oropharyngeal swab from each participant. Over a roughly 2-month period, participants in the prospective study had the option of providing additional blood draws and questionnaires. Before DNA extraction, prospective study blood samples were shipped either frozen or at room temperature.

TCRbeta CDR3 regions were amplified from genomic DNA by means of the immunoSEQ Assay, a bias-controlled multiplex PCR. The original methods were these. Within the assay, amplification of reference gene primers was used to estimate how many nucleated cells each sample contained. To quantify the absolute abundance of each unique TCRbeta CDR3 rearrangement, sequence reads were collapsed and filtered. Productive Simpson clonality was computed per sample as the square root of Simpson's diversity index over productive rearrangements. TCRdb obtained this table from immuneACCESS and retained in-frame rearrangements with V and J assigned. These tables miss some clones; where compared with another copy, unresolved V genes account for less than half of the shortfall, and the remainder is unexplained. V, J and clone size reflect that table, while D and trimming were determined from the DNA. This sample lists roughly 290,000 clones; 80% to 90% were detected once. The top ten constitute 2.2% of the sample.

Results and caveats for the whole study, not just this receptor: The quantity of clinical and demographic metadata differed by source and by participant and was supplied without curation.

The germline V gene supplies CDR1 MGHRA and CDR2 YSYEKL. V is clipped by 5 bases and J by 1 base, and the sequence between their germline boundaries is 12 bases long. From the cysteine through the phenylalanine, the CDR3 covers 15 amino acids. Kept here is only the CDR3 DNA, which spans 45 bases and is read in frame from base 1. In regard to this clone: Its cognate antigen has yet to be identified. It has no much larger one-base neighbor in the sample; base qualities were not kept.

This sequence uses TRBV4-1 and TRBJ1-3, with no confidently assigned D gene. The TCR was taken from a man aged 25 to 40 who had recovered from COVID-19. Material: PBMCs or T cells enriched from blood (not recorded which). At the DNA level, the sequence is TGCGCCAGCAGCGGCAGAGGGTCTTCTGGAAACACCATATATTTT. It specifies CASSGRGSSGNTIYF.